Listed below are T cell receptor beta chains from one sample, sequenced in a study of long-term antiretroviral therapy in people with HIV. Sequencing was performed with immunoSEQ multiplex PCR; in TCRdb, only in-frame clones are kept and a portion is missing. The sample has around 25,000 clones, over 85% seen once. Sample: unsorted PBMCs, taken about 4.9 years after starting antiretroviral therapy. Receptors were obtained from a woman in her 50s with HIV. Both conserved end residues are part of each CDR3. D genes are given only for firm matches. Some rows have no size entry. The others give once, few or many, or a class for an expanded clone.

clone_size j_call v_call d_call cdr3_length cdr3_aa cdr3_nt
NA TRBJ2-7 TRBV7-9 NA 13 CASSSPNTYEQYF TGTGCCAGCAGCTCTCCTAACACCTACGAGCAGTACTTC
NA TRBJ2-7 TRBV5-1 TRBD2 17 CASSLNKGSGSSYEQYF TGCGCCAGCAGCTTAAATAAAGGCAGCGGGAGCTCCTACGAGCAGTACTTC
NA TRBJ1-2 TRBV2 NA 13 CASGRIQEPGYTF TGTGCCAGCGGAAGAATCCAGGAGCCCGGCTACACCTTC
NA TRBJ2-3 TRBV5-4 NA 12 CASIKVEDTQYF TGTGCCAGCATCAAAGTTGAAGATACGCAGTATTTT
NA TRBJ2-7 TRBV7-9 TRBD1 14 CASSTGQGVYEQYF TGTGCCAGCAGCACGGGACAGGGGGTCTACGAGCAGTACTTC
NA TRBJ2-5 TRBV11-2 TRBD2 14 CASSLAQTSETQYF TGTGCCAGCAGCTTAGCCCAGACTAGCGAGACCCAGTACTTC
once TRBJ2-6 TRBV5-5 TRBD2 19 CASSYYGTSGISGANVLTF TGTGCCAGCAGCTACTACGGGACTAGCGGGATTTCTGGGGCCAACGTCCTGACTTTC
NA TRBJ2-7 TRBV5-4 TRBD1 16 CASSLGGGGQGWEQYF TGTGCCAGCAGCTTGGGGGGAGGGGGACAGGGGTGGGAGCAGTACTTC
once TRBJ2-1 TRBV7-9 NA 16 CASSPVMGGFSNEQFF TGTGCCAGCAGCCCTGTAATGGGGGGCTTCAGCAATGAGCAGTTCTTC
NA TRBJ2-1 TRBV6-5 NA 14 CASSPTGRYNEQFF TGTGCCAGCAGTCCGACAGGTCGCTACAATGAGCAGTTCTTC
NA TRBJ1-5 TRBV25-1 NA 14 CASSEGAGNQPQHF TGTGCCAGCAGTGAAGGGGCTGGCAATCAGCCCCAGCATTTT
NA TRBJ1-1 TRBV14 TRBD1 15 CASSLRGTGVAEAFF TGTGCCAGCAGCCTAAGGGGGACAGGCGTGGCTGAAGCTTTCTTT
NA TRBJ2-1 TRBV19 TRBD2 14 CASSFRTSWNEQFF TGTGCCAGTAGTTTTCGGACTAGCTGGAATGAGCAGTTCTTC
NA TRBJ2-5 TRBV28 NA 12 CASSGGLETQYF TGTGCCAGCAGCGGGGGCTTGGAGACCCAGTACTTC
NA TRBJ1-2 TRBV6-5 TRBD1 15 CASSYELDREYGYTF TGTGCCAGCAGTTACGAGTTGGACAGGGAATATGGCTACACCTTC
NA TRBJ1-5 TRBV7-9 NA 14 CASSPGQYNQPQHF TGTGCCAGCAGCCCAGGACAGTACAATCAGCCCCAGCATTTT
NA TRBJ1-1 TRBV5-6 NA 12 CASSLGDTEAFF TGTGCCAGCAGCTTGGGGGACACTGAAGCTTTCTTT
NA TRBJ1-2 TRBV28 NA 13 CASSTPVGMGYTF TGTGCCAGCAGCACCCCTGTGGGAATGGGCTACACCTTC
NA TRBJ1-2 TRBV7-6 NA 14 CASSLAPEAYGYTF TGTGCCAGCAGCTTAGCGCCAGAGGCCTATGGCTACACCTTC
NA TRBJ1-1 TRBV5-6 NA 16 CASSLGDGLLHTEAFF TGTGCCAGCAGCTTGGGTGACGGACTACTTCACACTGAAGCTTTCTTT
NA TRBJ2-1 TRBV11-2 TRBD2 17 CASSSPPGTSPYNEQFF TGTGCCAGCAGCTCCCCACCCGGGACTAGCCCCTACAATGAGCAGTTCTTC
NA TRBJ1-1 TRBV20-1 NA 11 CSALGGLQAFF TGCAGTGCCCTAGGGGGGCTCCAAGCTTTCTTT
NA TRBJ1-1 TRBV6-5 NA 15 CASSRNFQKNTEAFF TGTGCCAGCAGTCGCAATTTCCAGAAGAACACTGAAGCTTTCTTT
NA TRBJ1-4 TRBV29-1 NA 15 CSVSAGTSEDEKLFF TGCAGCGTTTCCGCAGGGACGTCGGAGGATGAAAAACTGTTTTTT
NA TRBJ2-3 TRBV28 NA 16 CASSFGLARYTDTQYF TGTGCCAGCAGTTTCGGCCTAGCGAGATACACAGATACGCAGTATTTT
NA TRBJ1-1 TRBV4-1 NA 14 CAFSSGLLNTEAFF TGCGCCTTTTCTTCGGGACTCTTGAACACTGAAGCTTTCTTT
once TRBJ2-1 TRBV4-1 TRBD2 18 CASSQEGLLASGRNEQFF TGCGCCAGCAGCCAAGAGGGCCTCCTGGCTAGCGGGAGGAATGAGCAGTTCTTC
few TRBJ2-2 TRBV11-2 NA 14 CASSLELNTGELFF TGTGCCAGCAGCTTAGAACTGAACACCGGGGAGCTGTTTTTT
NA TRBJ2-1 TRBV29-1 NA 14 CSVELISIYNEQFF TGCAGCGTTGAACTAATCTCGATTTACAATGAGCAGTTCTTC
NA TRBJ2-3 TRBV5-1 TRBD1 16 CASSFRPQGDLDTQYF TGCGCCAGCAGCTTCCGACCGCAGGGGGATTTAGATACGCAGTATTTT
NA TRBJ1-5 TRBV28 TRBD1 15 CASRQPTGSNQPQHF TGTGCCAGCAGACAGCCGACAGGGAGCAATCAGCCCCAGCATTTT
NA TRBJ2-6 TRBV11-2 NA 16 CASSLGLRSGANVLTF TGTGCCAGCAGCTTAGGCTTGCGCTCTGGGGCCAACGTCCTGACTTTC
NA TRBJ1-4 TRBV27 NA 15 CASSIRRTSGEKLFF TGTGCCAGCAGTATCCGACGGACCTCAGGGGAAAAACTGTTTTTT
NA TRBJ1-2 TRBV27 NA 14 CASRVVGGSYGYTF TGTGCCAGCAGAGTAGTGGGGGGCTCTTATGGCTACACCTTC
NA TRBJ2-7 TRBV28 NA 15 CASTRGSANSYEQYF TGTGCCAGCACCCGAGGCTCGGCGAATTCCTACGAGCAGTACTTC
NA TRBJ1-1 TRBV7-6 NA 15 CASSLQGYGNTEAFF TGTGCCAGCAGCTTACAGGGGTATGGGAACACTGAAGCTTTCTTT
NA TRBJ2-1 TRBV4-3 TRBD2 16 CASSQEGLAAYNEQFF TGCGCCAGCAGCCAAGAGGGGCTAGCGGCCTACAATGAGCAGTTCTTC
NA TRBJ1-2 TRBV5-1 NA 15 CASSLNPSTNYGYTF TGCGCCAGCAGCTTGAACCCGTCTACGAACTATGGCTACACCTTC
NA TRBJ1-1 TRBV20-1 NA 10 CSAVNTEAFF TGCAGTGCGGTGAACACTGAAGCTTTCTTT
NA TRBJ1-1 TRBV7-9 NA 13 CASTKDSDTEAFF TGTGCCAGCACCAAGGACAGCGACACTGAAGCTTTCTTT
NA TRBJ1-3 TRBV5-1 NA 17 CASSPSRDTTGGNTIYF TGCGCCAGCAGCCCGTCCCGGGACACGACCGGGGGAAACACCATATATTTT
NA TRBJ2-7 TRBV12-5 NA 14 CASGFAQGTYEQYF TGTGCTAGTGGTTTCGCACAGGGAACCTACGAGCAGTACTTC
NA TRBJ1-2 TRBV9 NA 13 CASSVDRNYGYTF TGTGCCAGCAGCGTAGACAGAAACTATGGCTACACCTTC
NA TRBJ2-7 TRBV11-2 TRBD2 14 CASSFSGTTYEQYF TGTGCCAGCAGTTTTAGCGGGACCACCTACGAGCAGTACTTC
NA TRBJ2-1 TRBV5-1 TRBD1 14 CASSLTGGHNEQFF TGCGCCAGCAGCTTGACAGGGGGCCACAATGAGCAGTTCTTC
NA TRBJ2-7 TRBV7-2 NA 13 CASSLDGSYEQYF TGTGCCAGCAGCTTAGACGGGAGCTACGAGCAGTACTTC
NA TRBJ2-5 TRBV28 NA 13 CASSLPPEETQYF TGTGCCAGCAGTCTGCCCCCAGAAGAGACCCAGTACTTC
NA TRBJ2-3 TRBV19 TRBD1 14 CASSTGQGTDTQYF TGTGCCAGTAGTACCGGACAGGGCACAGATACGCAGTATTTT
NA TRBJ1-3 TRBV10-3 NA 13 CAVSDSSGNTIYF TGTGCCGTTTCCGACAGCTCTGGAAACACCATATATTTT
once TRBJ2-1 TRBV28 NA 13 CASSSRVDNEQFF TGTGCCAGCAGTTCCCGGGTAGACAATGAGCAGTTCTTC
NA TRBJ2-7 TRBV6-1 TRBD2 16 CASSEFLIAGIHEQYF TGTGCCAGCAGTGAGTTCCTGATAGCGGGAATCCACGAGCAGTACTTC
NA TRBJ2-2 TRBV18 NA 17 CASSPDWDGPNTGELFF TGTGCCAGCTCGCCGGATTGGGACGGCCCGAACACCGGGGAGCTGTTTTTT
NA TRBJ1-1 TRBV6-5 TRBD1 15 CASNGIGTGGPEAFF TGTGCCAGCAATGGGATCGGGACAGGGGGTCCTGAAGCTTTCTTT